These 24 T cell receptor beta chains were all obtained from the same sample, sequenced in a study of CD8 T cells in ankylosing spondylitis listed by TCRdb under 2017. Library preparation was by 5' RACE. The sequencer listed for this sample is Illumina HiSeq 2500. Using fastp trimming at Q25 and MiXCR clonotype assembly, TCRdb reanalyzed the public sequencing data and kept in-frame beta chains. CDR3 protein duplicates are merged, each entry listing the most common genes and DNA. This sample has about 240,000 distinct CDR3 sequences in its table, and more than 20% of those were observed once. 0.6% to 0.75% of the sample is in the top ten clones. Material for sequencing was blood, either unsorted or a sorted T cell fraction (not recorded which). The receptors come from a male donor with ankylosing spondylitis or in good health (not recorded which).

The J gene is TRBJ2-1, the V gene TRBV11-2, with 7 positions matching TRBD1. CDR3 length equals 16 residues. CDR1 SGHAT and CDR2 FQNNGV come from the germline V gene. V dropped 5 bases and J dropped 9; count of bases not matched to a gene: 16. The CDR3 reads CASSVRDSGSWGEQFF. CDR3 DNA: TGTGCCAGCAGCGTCCGGGACAGCGGTAGTTGGGGTGAGCAGTTCTTC.

This chain joins TRBV29-1 and TRBJ2-3, with TRBD1 matching over 8 bases. This CDR3 has 16 residues. Trimming took 7 bases from V and 1 from J; bases not matched to a gene: 13. Germline CDR1 and CDR2: SQVTM and ANQGSEA. The CDR3 loop is CSAPQQDRDRTDTQYF. The CDR3 coding sequence is TGCAGCGCCCCTCAGCAGGACAGGGATCGCACAGATACGCAGTATTTT.

This clonotype was seen a few times. The rearrangement joins TRBV12-3 or TRBV12-4 to TRBJ2-7; D not certain. The CDR3 consists of 14 residues. V lost 4 bases and J 6 bases, leaving 16 bases between the germline ends. The CDR3 sequence is CASSSLRPPPEQYF. The CDR3 DNA is TGTGCCAGCAGTTCCTTACGACCCCCCCCCGAGCAGTACTTC.

CDR3: CSARRGQGNHQPQHF. The CDR3 DNA reads TGCAGTGCTAGGAGGGGACAGGGGAATCATCAGCCCCAGCATTTT. The chain joins TRBV20-1 to TRBJ1-5, with 10 bases that match TRBD1. J was trimmed by 5 bases and V by 3 bases; bases with no gene match: 7. Germline lookup yields CDR1 DFQATT and CDR2 SNEGSKA (reference sequence). This CDR3 contains 15 residues.

This clonotype was detected a few times. The chain has TRBV15 and TRBJ1-6, with a tentative D call TRBD1 (5 bases). Deletions cut 2 bases from V and 7 bases from J, with 12 bases between. The CDR3 length is 15 residues. The germline gives CDR1 LNHNV, CDR2 YYDKDF (reference sequence). The CDR3 protein is CATSRSSGTNSPLHF. The DNA for the CDR3 is TGTGCCACCAGCAGATCAAGTGGGACCAATTCACCCCTCCACTTT.

The chain couples TRBV12-3 or TRBV12-4 to TRBJ1-1, with a tentative D call TRBD1 (6 bases). The CDR3 is 14 amino acids. V lost 3 bases, J lost 4 bases, and 12 bases lay in between. Here the CDR3 reads CASSFSRGGTEAFF. The CDR3 nucleotides read TGTGCCAGCAGTTTTAGCAGGGGAGGCACTGAAGCTTTCTTT.

This clonotype has at least ten counts. The chain links TRBV20-1 to TRBJ1-1; 8 bases match TRBD1. The CDR3 is 15 residues long. CDR1 DFQATT and CDR2 SNEGSKA come from the germline V gene (reference sequence). With V trimmed by 0 bases and J by 6 bases, 9 bases remained unmatched. The CDR3 is CSAREANTGGSEAFF. For the CDR3, the DNA is TGCAGTGCTAGAGAGGCAAATACAGGGGGGTCTGAAGCTTTCTTT.

There are a few counts of this clonotype. CDR3 DNA: TGTGCCAGTTCTGTGGGGATTAACTATGGCTACACCTTC. Residues: CASSVGINYGYTF. V usage is TRBV12-3 or TRBV12-4 and J usage is TRBJ1-2; D uncertain. The ends were cut back, 9 bases at V and 1 base at J, with 12 bases in the middle. CDR3 length equals 13 residues.

This clonotype was seen a handful of times. V is TRBV20-1 and J is TRBJ1-6; possible D gene TRBD1, 5 bases. Looked up from germline, CDR1 is DFQATT and CDR2 is SNEGSKA (reference sequence). The germline V and J ends were trimmed by 0 bases and 5 bases, with 14 bases remaining between them. CDR3 length: 16 residues. This chain's CDR3 is CSARDLGRADNSPLHF. The DNA of the CDR3 is TGCAGTGCTAGAGATCTCGGCAGGGCTGATAATTCACCCCTCCACTTT.

This clonotype was counted at least ten times. The chain employs TRBV3-1 and TRBJ1-1; D not certain. There are 13 residues in the CDR3. Germline CDR1 reads LGHDT; CDR2 reads YNNKEL (reference sequence). Trimming left V 4 bases short and J 4 bases short, with 10 bases between. The CDR3 sequence is CASSLGMGTEAFF. As DNA, the CDR3 is TGTGCCAGCAGCCTCGGAATGGGCACTGAAGCTTTCTTT.

This clonotype was seen at least ten times. V gene TRBV29-1 combines with J gene TRBJ2-3, with 10 bases aligning to TRBD2. The CDR3 runs 14 residues. Germline assignment: CDR1 SQVTM and CDR2 ANQGSEA. V lost 4 bases to trimming and J lost 10 bases; unmatched junction nucleotides: 11. CDR3 sequence reads: CSVVGPSGGPAQYF. In DNA, the CDR3 is TGCAGCGTTGTTGGTCCTAGCGGGGGTCCCGCGCAGTATTTT.

The V and J genes are TRBV20-1 and TRBJ2-5, with 9 nucleotides matching TRBD1. Losses at the gene ends were 6 bases for V and 5 bases for J; bases not matched to a gene: 10. Germline loops: CDR1 DFQATT, CDR2 SNEGSKA (reference sequence). This CDR3 has 14 amino acids. CDR3 DNA sequence: TGCAGTGCAAATCCGGGACAGGGTATGGAGACCCAGTACTTC. Translating it yields CSANPGQGMETQYF.

This clonotype was seen a handful of times. The rearrangement links TRBV3-1 to TRBJ1-1; 9 nucleotides match TRBD1. The V segment lost 4 bases and the J segment 1 base; nucleotides outside the gene matches: 10. CDR1 and CDR2 from the germline V gene are LGHDT and YNNKEL (reference sequence). There are 17 residues in the CDR3. The CDR3 DNA sequence: TGTGCCAGCAGCCCTCAACCCCGGGGACAGGGGAACACTGAAGCTTTCTTT. This codes for CASSPQPRGQGNTEAFF.

This rearrangement joins TRBV11-2 to TRBJ2-3; 15 bases are shared with TRBD2. The CDR3 spans 18 residues. V trimming: 5 bases; J trimming: 1 base; junction bases outside the gene matches: 7. Per germline, CDR1 SGHAT and CDR2 FQNNGV. The CDR3, as DNA: TGTGCCAGCAGCACCCCGGGACTAGCGGGGGGACGCACAGATACGCAGTATTTT. Translated, it gives CASSTPGLAGGRTDTQYF. Based on the CDR3 plus reference TRBV11-2 and TRBJ2-3, the full variable domain is EAGVAQSPRYKIIEKRQSVAFWCNPISGHATLYWYQQILGQGPKLLIQFQNNGVVDDSQLPKDRFSAERLKGVDSTLKIQPAKLEDSAVYLCASSTPGLAGGRTDTQYFGPGTRLTVL.

This clonotype was found many times. The chain uses TRBV12-3 or TRBV12-4 and TRBJ2-5, with 15 bases that match TRBD2. J lost 2 bases, V lost 5 bases, and 0 bases had no gene match. This CDR3 has 15 amino acids. The CDR3 protein is CASSGLAGGQETQYF. CDR3 sequence (DNA): TGTGCCAGCAGTGGACTAGCGGGGGGGCAAGAGACCCAGTACTTC.

This clonotype came up many times. The rearrangement uses TRBV20-1 and TRBJ1-1; unclear D gene. Germline CDR1 reads DFQATT; CDR2 reads SNEGSKA (reference sequence). Between the trimmed V and J ends, which lost 3 bases and 1 base, there was a span of 9 bases. CDR3 size: 13 residues. The CDR3 here is CSASVAGNTEAFF. The CDR3 bases are TGCAGTGCTAGTGTGGCTGGGAACACTGAAGCTTTCTTT.

Only a few counts were recorded for this clonotype. The V and J genes are TRBV12-3 or TRBV12-4 and TRBJ1-2; D not certain. With 6 bases removed from V and 8 bases from J, the gap between germline ends came to 16 bases. The CDR3 runs to 13 residues. CDR3 sequence: CASSSAGSLGYTF. The DNA for the CDR3 is TGTGCCAGCAGCTCCGCGGGGAGTCTGGGCTACACCTTC.

Ten or more counts support this clonotype. The V call is TRBV7-8, the J call TRBJ2-5; either TRBD1 or TRBD2 may supply D (7 bases each). This CDR3 has 14 residues. Trimming pared 4 bases from V and 7 bases from J, leaving 16 bases between. Germline values: CDR1 SGHVS, CDR2 FQNEAQ. CDR3 nucleotide sequence: TGTGCCAGCAGCTCCCAGGGGGTAGCGGGGACCCAGTACTTC. It is translated as CASSSQGVAGTQYF.

The chain couples TRBV29-1 to TRBJ2-7; 11 bases line up with TRBD1. Germline V CDR1 and CDR2: SQVTM, ANQGSEA. V gave up 6 bases and J gave up 5 bases; unmatched junction bases: 0. The length of the CDR3 is 11 residues. DNA for the CDR3: TGCAGCGTGGACAGGGGGCACGAGCAGTACTTC. Its protein product is CSVDRGHEQYF.

This clonotype was found many times. This rearrangement joins TRBV18 to TRBJ1-3; 10 bases fit TRBD1. This CDR3 has 15 amino acids. The ends lost 6 bases at V and 4 bases at J; junction bases unmatched: 6. Looked up from germline, CDR1 is KGHSH and CDR2 is LQKENI. The CDR3 DNA sequence: TGTGCCAGCTCGCTGGGACAGGGGAGCGGAAACACCATATATTTT. Protein sequence: CASSLGQGSGNTIYF.

The gene calls are TRBV20-1 and TRBJ2-3, with 9 bases that match TRBD2. V was pared by 0 bases and J by 3 bases, with 7 bases of the junction left unmatched. Germline values: CDR1 DFQATT, CDR2 SNEGSKA (reference sequence). This CDR3 comprises 16 residues. The CDR3 protein is CSARDPAGGPTDTQYF. The CDR3 bases are TGCAGTGCTAGAGATCCGGCGGGGGGGCCGACAGATACGCAGTATTTT.

The chain employs TRBV7-3 and TRBJ2-6, with a weak D call TRBD2 (6 bases). Per the germline V gene, CDR1 is SGHTA and CDR2 is FQGTGA. This CDR3 region has 17 residues. The ends were cut back, 0 bases at V and 0 bases at J, with 9 bases in the middle. The CDR3 region is CASSLTPRGSGANVLTF. The CDR3 DNA follows: TGTGCCAGCAGCTTAACTCCGCGGGGCTCTGGGGCCAACGTCCTGACTTTC.

Ten or more counts support this clonotype. The chain combines TRBV12-3 or TRBV12-4 with TRBJ2-7; TRBD1 is a possible D gene (6 bases). Trimming pared 6 bases from V and 7 bases from J, leaving 16 bases between. The CDR3 consists of 13 residues. In DNA, the CDR3 is TGTGCCAGCAGGGGGGACATACTACGGGAGCAGTACTTC. It translates to CASRGDILREQYF.

V gene TRBV20-1 combines with J gene TRBJ2-5; tentatively, D is TRBD2 (6 bases). Germline CDR1 DFQATT, CDR2 SNEGSKA (reference sequence). Trimming took 3 bases from V and 2 from J, leaving 13 bases between them. This CDR3 is 14 amino acids long. The CDR3 region has the DNA TGCAGTGCTAGGGGTGTGGGGGGACAAGAGACCCAGTACTTC. Its protein product is CSARGVGGQETQYF.